The 25 T cell receptor beta chains below come from one sample, sequenced in a study of blood T cell repertoires in COVID-19. Repertoires were generated with immunoSEQ multiplex PCR, while TCRdb's copy carries only in-frame clones and drops some. The sample has 200,000 to 250,000 clones, 70% to 90% seen once; the top ten hold about 7.1%. Material: peripheral blood. The source of these receptors is a woman aged 70-85 years with active or convalescent COVID-19.

This clone was seen only a few times. The chain joins TRBV10-2 to TRBJ1-1, with D perhaps TRBD1 (5 bases). The CDR3 totals 13 residues. V was pared by 6 bases and J by 3 bases, with 11 bases between. Germline assignment: CDR1 WSHSY and CDR2 SAAADI. CDR3 sequence (DNA): TGCGCCAGCAGAGTATCAGGGCACACTGAAGCTTTCTTT. It codes for CASRVSGHTEAFF.

The count of this clone is one. In the same sample, other DNA sequences code for this CDR3. The chain combines TRBV5-1 with TRBJ2-5; D is possibly TRBD1 (6 bases). Germline V CDR1 and CDR2: SGHRS, YFSETQ. The CDR3 consists of 13 residues. V lost 1 base and J lost 4, with 8 bases in between. In DNA form, the CDR3 reads TGCGCCAGCAGCTTGCAGGGGCTAGAGACCCAGTACTTC. Amino acid sequence: CASSLQGLETQYF. The complete variable domain, with remaining parts taken from reference TRBV5-1 and TRBJ2-5, reads KAGVTQTPRYLIKTRGQQVTLSCSPISGHRSVSWYQQTPGQGLQFLFEYFSETQRNKGNFPGRFSGRQFSNSRSEMNVSTLELGDSALYLCASSLQGLETQYFGPGTRLLVL.

V is TRBV5-1 and J is TRBJ2-3, with D possibly TRBD2 on 6 matching bases. The CDR3 runs 14 residues. The germline V gene has CDR1 SGHRS and CDR2 YFSETQ. Trimming shortened V by 6 bases and J by 0 bases, and 11 bases separated the two germline ends. The CDR3 DNA sequence: TGCGCCAGCAACACGGGGGTTAGCACAGATACGCAGTATTTT. It codes for CASNTGVSTDTQYF.

As DNA, the CDR3 is TGTGCCATCAGTGGCCCGTGGGGACAGGGAGACAATGAGCAGTTCTTC. As protein: CAISGPWGQGDNEQFF. The chain carries TRBV10-3 and TRBJ2-1, with 9 bases identical to TRBD1. CDR1 is ENHRY, CDR2 SYGVKD, per germline. V lost 4 bases and J lost 5; bases outside the gene matches: 9. The CDR3 is made up of 16 amino acids.

The chain is built from TRBV19 and TRBJ1-2; 11 bases line up with TRBD1. Trimming cost V 4 bases and J 4 bases; bases outside gene matches: 5. The CDR3 extends over 15 amino acids. Per germline, CDR1 LNHDA and CDR2 SQIVND (reference sequence). As DNA, the CDR3 is TGTGCCAGTAGTACCCGGGGACAGGGGGTCTATGGCTACACCTTC. It specifies CASSTRGQGVYGYTF.

This clone appeared once. The V call is TRBV19, the J call TRBJ1-1; D is ambiguous. The CDR3 covers 12 residues. The V end was cut by 7 bases, the J end by 0 bases, with 6 bases between. In germline, CDR1 is LNHDA, CDR2 SQIVND (reference sequence). The CDR3 is CASTYLNTEAFF. CDR3 DNA: TGTGCCAGTACCTACTTGAACACTGAAGCTTTCTTT.

V usage is TRBV6-5 and J usage is TRBJ2-7; D might be TRBD1 (6 bases). V lost 2 bases to trimming and J lost 4 bases, with 15 bases between them. Germline lookup yields CDR1 MNHEY and CDR2 SVGAGI. The CDR3 totals 15 residues. Written as DNA, the CDR3 is TGTGCCAGCAGTTACCTCCAGGGGCGAAGATACGAGCAGTACTTC. Protein: CASSYLQGRRYEQYF.

The genes are TRBV7-2 and TRBJ1-1; D is uncertain. The germline V gene encodes CDR1 SGHTA and CDR2 FQGNSA. The CDR3 has 13 residues. V lost 4 bases and J 7 bases, leaving 13 bases between the germline ends. The CDR3 reads CASSYRGRDEAFF. The DNA for the CDR3 is TGTGCCAGCAGCTATAGAGGGCGGGATGAAGCTTTCTTT.

V usage is TRBV6-6 and J usage is TRBJ1-5; 8 bases match TRBD1. CDR1 and CDR2 (germline): MNHNY, SVGAGI (reference sequence). Trimming cost V 2 bases and J 2 bases; bases outside gene matches: 5. The CDR3 has 16 amino acids. Here the CDR3 reads CASSYGPGQGNQPQHF. The CDR3 DNA sequence: TGTGCCAGCAGTTACGGCCCGGGACAGGGCAATCAGCCCCAGCATTTT.

This chain uses TRBV6-5 with TRBJ1-3; D not resolved. Looked up from germline, CDR1 is MNHEY and CDR2 is SVGAGI. Trimming removed 6 bases from V and 0 bases from J, with 9 bases in between. The CDR3 sequence is 14 residues long. Here the CDR3 DNA reads TGTGCCAGCAGCCGAGGGATCTCTGGAAACACCATATATTTT. This gives the protein CASSRGISGNTIYF.

The chain employs TRBV4-1 and TRBJ1-5, with D possibly matching TRBD1 (6 bases). From germline, CDR1 is MGHRA and CDR2 YSYEKL. The CDR3 contains 16 residues. Trimming took 6 bases from V and 7 from J, leaving 22 bases between them. The CDR3 reads CASRPDPKQGVQPQHF. In DNA, the CDR3 is TGCGCCAGCAGGCCCGACCCCAAACAGGGAGTCCAGCCCCAGCATTTT.

The chain is built from TRBV19 and TRBJ1-4; TRBD1 agrees at 7 bases. V was pared by 3 bases and J by 3 bases, with 10 bases of the junction left unmatched. Looked up from germline, CDR1 is LNHDA and CDR2 is SQIVND (reference sequence). The CDR3 runs 17 residues. CDR3 sequence reads: CASSIFGRGTANEKLFF. The DNA for the CDR3 is TGTGCCAGTAGTATTTTCGGGAGAGGGACAGCTAATGAAAAACTGTTTTTT. Drawing the rest from reference TRBV19 and TRBJ1-4, the complete variable domain is DGGITQSPKYLFRKEGQNVTLSCEQNLNHDAMYWYRQDPGQGLRLIYYSQIVNDFQKGDIAEGYSVSREKKESFPLTVTSAQKNPTAFYLCASSIFGRGTANEKLFFGSGTQLSVL.

The rearrangement uses TRBV7-2 and TRBJ2-7; 7 nucleotides line up with TRBD1. Trimming removed 1 base from V and 3 bases from J; junction bases left unmatched: 6. The germline gives CDR1 SGHTA, CDR2 FQGNSA. The CDR3 is 15 amino acids. CDR3 loop: CASSLGGTDLYEQYF. The DNA for the CDR3 is TGTGCCAGCAGCTTAGGGGGGACAGACCTCTACGAGCAGTACTTC.

This chain's CDR3 is CASSTLKRGGYEQYF. DNA of the CDR3: TGTGCCAGCAGCACCTTAAAGCGGGGGGGCTACGAGCAGTACTTC. The chain is built from TRBV5-6 and TRBJ2-7; TRBD2 matches at 10 bases. The CDR3 is 15 residues long. Germline V gives CDR1 SGHDT, CDR2 YYEEEE. The V gene end was trimmed by 4 bases and the J gene end by 3 bases; junction bases not matched to a gene: 7. The full variable domain, with the rest looked up from reference TRBV5-6 and TRBJ2-7, is DAGVTQSPTHLIKTRGQQVTLRCSPKSGHDTVSWYQQALGQGPQFIFQYYEEEERQRGNFPDRFSGHQFPNYSSELNVNALLLGDSALYLCASSTLKRGGYEQYFGPGTRLTVT.

This clone was recorded once. The V call is TRBV27, the J call TRBJ2-5, with D possibly being TRBD2 (6 bases). Germline V gives CDR1 MNHEY, CDR2 SMNVEV (reference sequence). CDR3 length: 17 residues. Trimming pared 8 bases from V and 1 base from J, leaving 23 bases between. The CDR3 region is CASGVSNGGTTQETQYF. DNA for the CDR3: TGTGCCAGCGGAGTTTCTAACGGGGGAACGACCCAAGAGACCCAGTACTTC.

V gene TRBV5-4 combines with J gene TRBJ1-6; the match to TRBD1 covers 7 bases. Germline V lookup: CDR1 SGHNT, CDR2 YYREEE (reference sequence). The CDR3 spans 15 residues. V lost 7 bases and J lost 7; bases outside the gene matches: 11. This CDR3 is CASGTGASQNSPLHF. The CDR3 DNA follows: TGTGCCAGCGGCACAGGGGCCTCTCAAAATTCACCCCTCCACTTT.

As DNA, the CDR3 is TGTGCCAGCAGTTCCGGCAGGGTTGGTACGCAGTATTTT. Translation: CASSSGRVGTQYF. V usage is TRBV5-4 and J usage is TRBJ2-3; D is possibly TRBD1 (5 bases). V lost 5 bases and J lost 8, with 15 bases in between. The CDR3 has 13 residues. CDR1 and CDR2 (germline): SGHNT, YYREEE (reference sequence).

This chain joins TRBV6-5 and TRBJ1-1, with D possibly TRBD1 on 5 matching bases. Trimming cost V 6 bases and J 6 bases, with 11 bases left between them. The CDR3 is 12 residues long. CDR1 is MNHEY and CDR2 is SVGAGI in the germline V gene. In nucleotides, the CDR3 is TGTGCCAGCAGCCGGCCAGGGTCTGAAGCTTTCTTT. Translating gives CASSRPGSEAFF.

V usage is TRBV19 and J usage is TRBJ1-2; D gene ambiguous. The length of the CDR3 is 13 residues. Germline loops: CDR1 LNHDA, CDR2 SQIVND (reference sequence). The V end was cut by 3 bases, the J end by 8 bases, with 13 bases between. CDR3 residues: CASSIKEFLGYTF. The CDR3 coding sequence is TGTGCCAGTAGTATTAAGGAGTTTTTGGGCTACACCTTC.

The chain couples TRBV6-5 to TRBJ2-2; TRBD1 might be the D (6 bases). Germline lookup yields CDR1 MNHEY and CDR2 SVGAGI. This CDR3 is built from 15 residues. The V and J ends lost 8 bases and 1 base respectively, with 14 bases between them. This chain's CDR3 is CASSRTEMNTGELFF. DNA of the CDR3: TGTGCCAGCTCCCGGACAGAGATGAACACCGGGGAGCTGTTTTTT.

This chain connects TRBV5-4 to TRBJ2-3, with D tentatively TRBD1 (5 bases). The germline V gene encodes CDR1 SGHNT and CDR2 YYREEE (reference sequence). V was pared by 3 bases and J by 7 bases, with 18 bases between. This CDR3 is built from 15 residues. CDR3 region: CASSSARTSRHTQYF. In DNA, the CDR3 is TGTGCCAGCAGCTCCGCCCGGACATCTCGTCATACGCAGTATTTT.

This clone has a single count. The chain links TRBV7-9 to TRBJ2-1; 7 nucleotides line up with TRBD2. Losses at the gene ends were 4 bases for V and 8 bases for J; bases not matched to a gene: 17. The CDR3 runs 17 residues. Germline lookup yields CDR1 SEHNR and CDR2 FQNEAQ (reference sequence). The CDR3 region has the DNA TGTGCCAGCAGCTATTCCCGCGGGCTAGCGGTAATGTATGAGCAGTTCTTC. This translates into CASSYSRGLAVMYEQFF. Based on the CDR3 plus reference TRBV7-9 and TRBJ2-1, the full variable domain is DTGVSQNPRHKITKRGQNVTFRCDPISEHNRLYWYRQTLGQGPEFLTYFQNEAQLEKSRLLSDRFSAERPKGSFSTLEIQRTEQGDSAMYLCASSYSRGLAVMYEQFFGPGTRLTVL.

The gene calls are TRBV12-5 and TRBJ2-2, with 7 nucleotides matching TRBD1. Germline CDR1 reads LGHNT; CDR2 reads FRNRAP. CDR3 size: 15 residues. J was trimmed by 4 bases and V by 3 bases; bases with no gene match: 5. The CDR3 here is CASGLGQAPTGELFF. Here the CDR3 DNA reads TGTGCTAGTGGTTTAGGACAGGCTCCCACCGGGGAGCTGTTTTTT.

The chain links TRBV19 to TRBJ1-3, with 9 bases aligning to TRBD1. The germline gives CDR1 LNHDA, CDR2 SQIVND (reference sequence). The CDR3 is made up of 15 amino acids. V dropped 5 bases and J dropped 3; count of bases not matched to a gene: 5. The CDR3 loop reads CASSVDRGFGNTIYF. CDR3 DNA: TGTGCCAGTAGTGTGGACAGGGGATTTGGAAACACCATATATTTT.

The chain recombines TRBV3-1 (or the pseudogene TRBV3-2) with TRBJ2-7; 8 bases fit TRBD1. V lost 1 base, J lost 5 bases, and 7 bases stayed unmatched. In germline, CDR1 is LGHDT, CDR2 YNNKEL (reference sequence). The CDR3 extends over 15 amino acids. The CDR3 reads CASSQVTGGPHEQYF. In DNA, the CDR3 is TGTGCCAGCAGCCAAGTCACAGGGGGTCCCCACGAGCAGTACTTC.